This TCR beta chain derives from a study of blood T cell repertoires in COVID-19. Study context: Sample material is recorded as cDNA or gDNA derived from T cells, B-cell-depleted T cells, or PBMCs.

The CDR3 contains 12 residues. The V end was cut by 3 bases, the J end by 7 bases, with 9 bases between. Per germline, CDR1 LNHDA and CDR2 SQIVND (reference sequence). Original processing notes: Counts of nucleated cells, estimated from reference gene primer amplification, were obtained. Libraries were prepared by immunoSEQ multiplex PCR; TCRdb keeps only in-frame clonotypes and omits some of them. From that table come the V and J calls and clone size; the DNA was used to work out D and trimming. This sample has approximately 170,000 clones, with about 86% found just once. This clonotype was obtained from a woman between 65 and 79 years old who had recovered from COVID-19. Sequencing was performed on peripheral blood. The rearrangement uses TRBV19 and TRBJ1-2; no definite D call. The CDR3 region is CASSMREGGYTF. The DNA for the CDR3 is TGTGCCAGTAGTATGAGAGAGGGTGGCTACACCTTC.